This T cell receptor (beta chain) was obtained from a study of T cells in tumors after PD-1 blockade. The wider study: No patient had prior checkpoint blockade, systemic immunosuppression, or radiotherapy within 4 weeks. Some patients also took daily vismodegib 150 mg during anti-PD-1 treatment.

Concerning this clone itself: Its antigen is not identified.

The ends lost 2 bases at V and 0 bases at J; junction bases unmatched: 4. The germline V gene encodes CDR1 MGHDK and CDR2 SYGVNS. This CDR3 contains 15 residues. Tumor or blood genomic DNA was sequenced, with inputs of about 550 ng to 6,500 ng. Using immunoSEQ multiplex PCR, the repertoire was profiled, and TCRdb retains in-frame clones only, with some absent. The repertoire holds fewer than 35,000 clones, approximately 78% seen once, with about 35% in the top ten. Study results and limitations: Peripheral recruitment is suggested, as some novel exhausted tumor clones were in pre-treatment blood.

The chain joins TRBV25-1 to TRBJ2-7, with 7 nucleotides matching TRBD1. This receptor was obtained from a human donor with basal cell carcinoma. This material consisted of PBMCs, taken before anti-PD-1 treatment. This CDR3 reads CASSERSGGSYEQYF. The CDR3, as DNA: TGTGCCAGCAGTGAACGATCAGGGGGCTCCTACGAGCAGTACTTC.